This T cell receptor (beta chain) emerged from a study of technical replicates of blood from a few donors (dated by TCRdb to between 2016 and 2019). Worth noting for this clone: Its antigen is not yet known. Base qualities were left out, and no much larger clone turns up one base away.

Preparation of the library involved the immunoSEQ multiplex PCR assay. TCRdb took this table from immuneACCESS and kept in-frame rearrangements with V and J called. Such tables lack part of the clones; where checked against another copy, unresolved V genes explain under half of the gap, and the rest is unexplained. In this sample the table shows tens of thousands of clones, 94% of which occur a single time. The ten largest account for roughly 0.26% of the sample. Sequencing was carried out using T cells isolated from PBMCs. The receptor was derived from a human donor in good health.

The CDR3 loop reads CASSRAGTSGSYEQYF. The nucleotide sequence reads as follows: TGCGCCAGCAGCCGAGCCGGGACTAGCGGGTCATACGAGCAGTACTTC. The sequence is built from TRBV4-1 and TRBJ2-7; TRBD2 lines up with 12 middle nucleotides. At the junction V is shortened by 4 bases and J by 4 bases; bases outside the gene matches: 8. The CDR3 spans 16 residues, from the cysteine through the phenylalanine. Just CDR3 DNA is preserved here, 48 bases in frame from base 1. CDR1 and CDR2, per the germline V gene, are MGHRA and YSYEKL.